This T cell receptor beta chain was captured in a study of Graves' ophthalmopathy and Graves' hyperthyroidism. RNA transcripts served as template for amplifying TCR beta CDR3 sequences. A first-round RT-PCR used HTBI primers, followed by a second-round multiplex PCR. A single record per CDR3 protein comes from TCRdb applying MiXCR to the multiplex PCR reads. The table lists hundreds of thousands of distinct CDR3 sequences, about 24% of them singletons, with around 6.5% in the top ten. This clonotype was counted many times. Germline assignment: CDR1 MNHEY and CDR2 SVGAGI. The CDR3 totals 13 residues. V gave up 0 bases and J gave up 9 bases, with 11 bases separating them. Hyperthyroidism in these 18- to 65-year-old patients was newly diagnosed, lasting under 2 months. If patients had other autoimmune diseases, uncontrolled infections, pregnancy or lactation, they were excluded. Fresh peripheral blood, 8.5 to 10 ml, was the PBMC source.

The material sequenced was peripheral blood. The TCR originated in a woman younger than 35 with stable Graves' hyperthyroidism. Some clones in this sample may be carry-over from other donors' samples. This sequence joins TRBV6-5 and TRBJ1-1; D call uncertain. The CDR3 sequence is CASSYSPGSQAFF. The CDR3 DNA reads TGTGCCAGCAGTTACTCCCCCGGGTCCCAAGCTTTCTTT.